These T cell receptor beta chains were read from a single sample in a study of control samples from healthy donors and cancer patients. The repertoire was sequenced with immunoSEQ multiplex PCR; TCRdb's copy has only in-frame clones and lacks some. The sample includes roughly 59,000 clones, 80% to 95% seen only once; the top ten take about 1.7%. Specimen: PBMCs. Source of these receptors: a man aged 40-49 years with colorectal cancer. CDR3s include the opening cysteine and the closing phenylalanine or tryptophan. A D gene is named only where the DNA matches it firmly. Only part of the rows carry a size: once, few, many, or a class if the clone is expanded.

CDR3aa: CASSLGAGSSYNEQFF
CDR3nt: TGCGCCAGCAGCTTGGGAGCGGGGAGCTCCTACAATGAGCAGTTCTTC
abundance: .
d_gene: TRBD2
v_gene: TRBV5-1
j_gene: TRBJ2-1

CDR3aa: CASSPQGRQVNTEAFF
CDR3nt: TGTGCCAGCAGCCCCCAAGGGAGGCAGGTGAACACTGAAGCTTTCTTT
abundance: .
d_gene: .
v_gene: TRBV5-6
j_gene: TRBJ1-1

CDR3aa: CASGGRDTQYF
CDR3nt: TGTGCCAGCGGGGGGCGAGATACGCAGTATTTT
abundance: .
d_gene: .
v_gene: TRBV6-5
j_gene: TRBJ2-3

CDR3aa: CASSSDTLNYGYTF
CDR3nt: TGCGCCAGCAGCTCGGACACCCTTAACTATGGCTACACCTTC
abundance: .
d_gene: .
v_gene: TRBV5-1
j_gene: TRBJ1-2

CDR3aa: CASSVDGANEQFF
CDR3nt: TGTGCCAGCAGCGTAGACGGGGCGAATGAGCAGTTCTTC
abundance: .
d_gene: .
v_gene: TRBV9
j_gene: TRBJ2-1

CDR3aa: CASSSAYSNQPQHF
CDR3nt: TGTGCCAGCAGTTCCGCTTATAGCAATCAGCCCCAGCATTTT
abundance: once
d_gene: .
v_gene: TRBV6-2/TRBV6-3
j_gene: TRBJ1-5

CDR3aa: CSTRQGANTGELFF
CDR3nt: TGCAGCACAAGACAGGGGGCGAACACCGGGGAGCTGTTTTTT
abundance: .
d_gene: TRBD1
v_gene: TRBV29-1
j_gene: TRBJ2-2

CDR3aa: CASSLVGTGRYSPLHF
CDR3nt: TGTGCCAGCAGCTTGGTGGGGACAGGGCGATATTCACCCCTCCACTTT
abundance: .
d_gene: TRBD1
v_gene: TRBV5-6
j_gene: TRBJ1-6

CDR3aa: CASSRLNQPQHF
CDR3nt: TGTGCCAGCAGCCGGTTAAATCAGCCCCAGCATTTT
abundance: few
d_gene: .
v_gene: TRBV5-8
j_gene: TRBJ1-5

CDR3aa: CASILRTNQPQHF
CDR3nt: TGTGCCAGCATTTTGAGGACCAATCAGCCCCAGCATTTT
abundance: once
d_gene: .
v_gene: TRBV6-5
j_gene: TRBJ1-5

CDR3aa: CASSQRSNQETQYF
CDR3nt: TGTGCCAGCAGCCAAAGGTCCAACCAAGAGACCCAGTACTTC
abundance: .
d_gene: .
v_gene: TRBV11-3
j_gene: TRBJ2-5

CDR3aa: CATSESRGHHYGYTF
CDR3nt: TGTGCCACCAGCGAGAGCAGGGGGCACCACTATGGCTACACCTTC
abundance: .
d_gene: TRBD1
v_gene: TRBV15
j_gene: TRBJ1-2

CDR3aa: CAWTPGHGAYEQYF
CDR3nt: TGTGCCTGGACCCCGGGACATGGAGCCTACGAGCAGTACTTC
abundance: .
d_gene: .
v_gene: TRBV30
j_gene: TRBJ2-7

CDR3aa: CSVKTGTGSSYEQYF
CDR3nt: TGCAGCGTGAAAACCGGGACAGGGAGTTCGTACGAGCAGTACTTC
abundance: .
d_gene: TRBD1
v_gene: TRBV29-1
j_gene: TRBJ2-7

CDR3aa: CASSQEGQGGPETQYF
CDR3nt: TGCGCCAGCAGCCAAGAAGGACAGGGAGGGCCAGAGACCCAGTACTTC
abundance: .
d_gene: .
v_gene: TRBV4-1
j_gene: TRBJ2-5

CDR3aa: CASSSLTGWGETQYF
CDR3nt: TGCGCCAGCAGCTCACTGACAGGTTGGGGAGAGACCCAGTACTTC
abundance: .
d_gene: .
v_gene: TRBV5-1
j_gene: TRBJ2-5

CDR3aa: CASSYSWTGYEQYF
CDR3nt: TGTGCCAGCAGTTACTCTTGGACAGGGTACGAGCAGTACTTC
abundance: once
d_gene: TRBD1
v_gene: TRBV6-5
j_gene: TRBJ2-7

CDR3aa: CASMSFLASGNTIYF
CDR3nt: TGTGCCAGCATGAGTTTCCTCGCCTCTGGAAACACCATATATTTT
abundance: .
d_gene: .
v_gene: TRBV6-5
j_gene: TRBJ1-3

CDR3aa: CASSLAGSDRPQYGYTF
CDR3nt: TGTGCCAGCAGCTTAGCGGGATCGGACAGGCCCCAATATGGCTACACCTTC
abundance: .
d_gene: TRBD1
v_gene: TRBV7-9
j_gene: TRBJ1-2

CDR3aa: CSVQVALGTGELFF
CDR3nt: TGCAGCGTGCAGGTGGCCTTGGGAACCGGGGAGCTGTTTTTT
abundance: .
d_gene: .
v_gene: TRBV29-1
j_gene: TRBJ2-2

CDR3aa: CASSTNTEAFF
CDR3nt: TGTGCCAGCAGTACGAACACTGAAGCTTTCTTT
abundance: .
d_gene: .
v_gene: TRBV25-1
j_gene: TRBJ1-1

CDR3aa: CASVSSGGPDTQYF
CDR3nt: TGTGCCAGCGTTTCTAGCGGGGGGCCAGATACGCAGTATTTT
abundance: .
d_gene: TRBD2
v_gene: TRBV6-6
j_gene: TRBJ2-3

CDR3aa: CASSARTGEGNSPLHF
CDR3nt: TGTGCCAGCAGCGCCCGGACAGGGGAGGGCAATTCACCCCTCCACTTT
abundance: once
d_gene: TRBD1
v_gene: TRBV7-6
j_gene: TRBJ1-6

CDR3aa: CASRPGLWDNEQFF
CDR3nt: TGTGCCAGCAGACCAGGGTTATGGGACAATGAGCAGTTCTTC
abundance: .
d_gene: .
v_gene: TRBV7-2
j_gene: TRBJ2-1

CDR3aa: CASSLWTGSYNEQFF
CDR3nt: TGTGCCAGCAGCCTCTGGACAGGGTCCTACAATGAGCAGTTCTTC
abundance: .
d_gene: TRBD1
v_gene: TRBV5-6
j_gene: TRBJ2-1

CDR3aa: CASSVQAGGLGANVLTF
CDR3nt: TGTGCCAGCAGCGTACAGGCGGGGGGGCTAGGGGCCAACGTCCTGACTTTC
abundance: .
d_gene: TRBD2
v_gene: TRBV9
j_gene: TRBJ2-6

CDR3aa: CSVGPGEDYGYTF
CDR3nt: TGCAGCGTCGGCCCAGGGGAGGACTATGGCTACACCTTC
abundance: few
d_gene: .
v_gene: TRBV29-1
j_gene: TRBJ1-2

CDR3aa: CATSDGLGATGQPQHF
CDR3nt: TGTGCCACCAGTGACGGTCTTGGGGCCACTGGGCAGCCCCAGCATTTT
abundance: .
d_gene: .
v_gene: TRBV24-1
j_gene: TRBJ1-5

CDR3aa: CASAKTGNPYNEQFF
CDR3nt: TGTGCTAGTGCTAAGACAGGGAATCCCTACAATGAGCAGTTCTTC
abundance: .
d_gene: TRBD1
v_gene: TRBV12-5
j_gene: TRBJ2-1

CDR3aa: CASMTDGGEAFF
CDR3nt: TGTGCCAGCATGACAGACGGAGGGGAAGCTTTCTTT
abundance: .
d_gene: .
v_gene: TRBV2
j_gene: TRBJ1-1

CDR3aa: CASSREVNSPLHF
CDR3nt: TGCGCCAGCAGCCGGGAGGTGAATTCACCCCTCCACTTT
abundance: .
d_gene: .
v_gene: TRBV4-3
j_gene: TRBJ1-6

CDR3aa: CASSLERNTEAFF
CDR3nt: TGTGCCAGCAGTCTTGAACGGAACACTGAAGCTTTCTTT
abundance: .
d_gene: .
v_gene: TRBV25-1
j_gene: TRBJ1-1

CDR3aa: CASSPLTARAYEQYF
CDR3nt: TGTGCCAGCAGCCCCCTTACTGCGAGAGCCTACGAGCAGTACTTC
abundance: .
d_gene: .
v_gene: TRBV7-8
j_gene: TRBJ2-7

CDR3aa: CASSPPGLAGVLSYEQYF
CDR3nt: TGTGCCAGCTCACCACCGGGACTAGCGGGGGTCCTCTCCTACGAGCAGTACTTC
abundance: .
d_gene: TRBD2
v_gene: TRBV18
j_gene: TRBJ2-7

CDR3aa: CAISESNRGNSPLHF
CDR3nt: TGTGCCATCAGTGAGTCGAACAGGGGAAATTCACCCCTCCACTTT
abundance: .
d_gene: TRBD1
v_gene: TRBV10-3
j_gene: TRBJ1-6

CDR3aa: CASSQGAGGVEKLFF
CDR3nt: TGTGCCAGCAGCCAAGGGGCAGGGGGCGTCGAAAAACTGTTTTTT
abundance: .
d_gene: TRBD1
v_gene: TRBV3-1/TRBV3-2
j_gene: TRBJ1-4

CDR3aa: CASSFTGQGRETQYF
CDR3nt: TGTGCCAGCAGCTTTACGGGACAGGGGAGGGAGACCCAGTACTTC
abundance: .
d_gene: TRBD1
v_gene: TRBV7-6
j_gene: TRBJ2-5

CDR3aa: CASSPWASSGNTIYF
CDR3nt: TGTGCCAGCAGCCCCTGGGCCTCCTCTGGAAACACCATATATTTT
abundance: .
d_gene: .
v_gene: TRBV7-9
j_gene: TRBJ1-3

CDR3aa: CASSIEGGKYNEQFF
CDR3nt: TGTGCCAGTAGTATAGAAGGGGGAAAATACAATGAGCAGTTCTTC
abundance: .
d_gene: .
v_gene: TRBV19
j_gene: TRBJ2-1

CDR3aa: CASSLGGSSYGYTF
CDR3nt: TGTGCCAGCAGCTTAGGGGGGAGTAGCTATGGCTACACCTTC
abundance: .
d_gene: .
v_gene: TRBV11-3
j_gene: TRBJ1-2

CDR3aa: CASSIDGGNSPLHF
CDR3nt: TGTGCCAGTAGTATAGATGGGGGGAATTCACCCCTCCACTTT
abundance: .
d_gene: .
v_gene: TRBV19
j_gene: TRBJ1-6

CDR3aa: CAWSTGSGNTIYF
CDR3nt: TGTGCCTGGAGTACGGGGTCTGGAAACACCATATATTTT
abundance: .
d_gene: .
v_gene: TRBV30
j_gene: TRBJ1-3

CDR3aa: CASTLEGTGNNEQFF
CDR3nt: TGTGCCAGCACCCTAGAGGGGACAGGGAACAATGAGCAGTTCTTC
abundance: once
d_gene: TRBD1
v_gene: TRBV6-5
j_gene: TRBJ2-1

CDR3aa: CASSTGTGRTDTQYF
CDR3nt: TGTGCCAGCAGCACCGGGACAGGGAGGACAGATACGCAGTATTTT
abundance: .
d_gene: TRBD1
v_gene: TRBV7-8
j_gene: TRBJ2-3

CDR3aa: CASSQDWATILFF
CDR3nt: TGCGCCAGCAGCCAAGACTGGGCGACCATATTGTTCTTC
abundance: .
d_gene: .
v_gene: TRBV4-3
j_gene: TRBJ2-1

CDR3aa: CASSSQGYNEQFF
CDR3nt: TGTGCCAGCAGTTCGCAGGGGTACAATGAGCAGTTCTTC
abundance: .
d_gene: .
v_gene: TRBV6-6
j_gene: TRBJ2-1

CDR3aa: CASSKERRARGYTF
CDR3nt: TGTGCCAGCAGCAAAGAAAGGAGGGCGAGGGGCTACACCTTC
abundance: .
d_gene: .
v_gene: TRBV21-1
j_gene: TRBJ1-2